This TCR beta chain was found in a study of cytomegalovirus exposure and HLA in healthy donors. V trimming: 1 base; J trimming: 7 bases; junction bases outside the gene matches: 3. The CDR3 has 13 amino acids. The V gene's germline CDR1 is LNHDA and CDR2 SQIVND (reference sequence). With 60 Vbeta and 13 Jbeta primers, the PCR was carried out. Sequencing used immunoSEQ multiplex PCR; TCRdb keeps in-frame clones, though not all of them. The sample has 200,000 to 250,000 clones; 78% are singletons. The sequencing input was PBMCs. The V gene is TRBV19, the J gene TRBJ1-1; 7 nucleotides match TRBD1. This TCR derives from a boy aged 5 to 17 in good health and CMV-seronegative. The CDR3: CASSIGQGLEAFF. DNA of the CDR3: TGTGCCAGTAGTATAGGACAGGGCCTTGAAGCTTTCTTT.